This T cell receptor (beta chain) was retrieved from a study of cytomegalovirus exposure and HLA in healthy donors. Comments on this clone: Its antigen is not known.

With 7 bases removed from V and 3 bases from J, the gap between germline ends came to 19 bases. The germline V gene encodes CDR1 MNHEY and CDR2 SMNVEV (reference sequence). The CDR3 is made up of 15 amino acids. PCR primers comprised 60 Vbeta and 13 Jbeta primers. TCRdb's table, derived via immunoSEQ multiplex PCR, lists solely in-frame clones and lacks some. The sample lists approximately 61,000 clones, around 80% occurring once. Overall study findings and caveats: V- and J-gene trimming in TCR beta was tied to a missense DCLRE1C variant by an analysis performed later. For cytomegalovirus status, the classifier reportedly gave diagnoses with high specificity and sensitivity.

Sequencing was carried out using PBMCs. J is TRBJ2-7 and V is TRBV27; D is possibly TRBD1 (6 bases). This clonotype was obtained from a man aged 45-65 years in good health and CMV-seropositive. As DNA, the CDR3 is TGTGCCAGCATTAATACCTACAGGGTAGGCTACGAGCAGTACTTC. This codes for CASINTYRVGYEQYF.